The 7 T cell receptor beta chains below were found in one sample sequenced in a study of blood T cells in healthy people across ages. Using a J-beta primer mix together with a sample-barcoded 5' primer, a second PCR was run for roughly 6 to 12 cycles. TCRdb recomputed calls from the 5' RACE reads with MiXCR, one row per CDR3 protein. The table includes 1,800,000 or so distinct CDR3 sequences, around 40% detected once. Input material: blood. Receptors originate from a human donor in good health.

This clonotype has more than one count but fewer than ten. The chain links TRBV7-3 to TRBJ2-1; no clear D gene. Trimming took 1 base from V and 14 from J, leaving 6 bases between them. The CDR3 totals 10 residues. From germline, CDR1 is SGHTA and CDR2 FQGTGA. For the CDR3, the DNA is TGTGCCAGCAGCTTAAGGGGAAAGTTCTTC. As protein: CASSLRGKFF.

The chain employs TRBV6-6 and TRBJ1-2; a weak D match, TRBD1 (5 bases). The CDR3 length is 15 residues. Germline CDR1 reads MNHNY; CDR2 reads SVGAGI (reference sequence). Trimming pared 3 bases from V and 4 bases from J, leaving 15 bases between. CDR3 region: CASSYSPVRGYGYTF. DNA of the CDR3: TGTGCCAGCAGTTATAGCCCGGTGAGGGGCTATGGCTACACCTTC.

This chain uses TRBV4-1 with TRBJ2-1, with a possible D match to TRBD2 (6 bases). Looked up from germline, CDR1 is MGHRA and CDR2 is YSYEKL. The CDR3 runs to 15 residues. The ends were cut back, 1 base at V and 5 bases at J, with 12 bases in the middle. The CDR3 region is CASSQGGELNNEQFF. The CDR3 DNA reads TGCGCCAGCAGCCAAGGCGGGGAGTTGAACAATGAGCAGTTCTTC.

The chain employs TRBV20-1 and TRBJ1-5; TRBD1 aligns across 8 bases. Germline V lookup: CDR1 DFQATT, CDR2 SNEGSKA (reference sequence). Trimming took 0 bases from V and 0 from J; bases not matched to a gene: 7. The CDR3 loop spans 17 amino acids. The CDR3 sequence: CSARDLDRDVSNQPQHF. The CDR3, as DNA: TGCAGTGCTAGAGACTTGGACAGGGACGTTAGCAATCAGCCCCAGCATTTT.

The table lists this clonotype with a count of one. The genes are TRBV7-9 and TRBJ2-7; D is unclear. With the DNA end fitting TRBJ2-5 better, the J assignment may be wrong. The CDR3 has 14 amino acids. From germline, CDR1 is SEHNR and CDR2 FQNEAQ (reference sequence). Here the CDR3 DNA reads TGTGCCAGCAGCCCACCTTTATCGGTCGAGACCCAGTACTTC. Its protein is CASSPPLSVETQYF.

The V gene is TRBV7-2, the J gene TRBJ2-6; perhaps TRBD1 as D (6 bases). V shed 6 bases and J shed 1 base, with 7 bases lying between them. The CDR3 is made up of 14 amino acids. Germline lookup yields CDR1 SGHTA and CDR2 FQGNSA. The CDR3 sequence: CASRGASGANVLTF. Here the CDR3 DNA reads TGTGCCAGCAGGGGGGCTTCTGGGGCCAACGTCCTGACTTTC.

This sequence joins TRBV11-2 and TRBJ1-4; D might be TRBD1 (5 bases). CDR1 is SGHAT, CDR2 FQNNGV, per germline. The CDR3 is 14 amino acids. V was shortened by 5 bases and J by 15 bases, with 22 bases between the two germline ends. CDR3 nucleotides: TGTGCCAGCAGCCCCCGCACCGGGACTGGGATTGTGTTTTTT. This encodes CASSPRTGTGIVFF.